Reported below is one TCR beta chain. Its antigen is not identified. The record originates from a study of cytomegalovirus exposure and HLA in healthy donors. Overall study context: In an earlier analysis, around 100 million unique TCR beta sequences were found from 150 million to 200 million T cells.

The PCR was carried out with 60 Vbeta primers and 13 Jbeta primers. Libraries were prepared by immunoSEQ multiplex PCR; TCRdb keeps only in-frame clonotypes and omits some of them. The table records about 150,000 clones, 82% of them present only once. CDR1 is LGHNA and CDR2 is YSLEER in the germline V gene. V was pared by 0 bases and J by 6 bases, with 8 bases of the junction left unmatched. This CDR3 comprises 17 residues. Study results and limitations: The majority of TCR sequences were rare, yet some public TCRs appeared in many donors. Some V segments, including TRBV6-2 and TRBV6-3, were excluded as indistinguishable. Some TCR beta chains (around 180 of them) were listed as cytomegalovirus-associated.

V gene TRBV4-3 combines with J gene TRBJ1-6; the match to TRBD1 covers 7 bases. The receptor comes from a woman aged 45-59 years in good health and CMV-seropositive. The specimen was PBMCs. CDR3 residues: CASSQETVTGSNSPLHF. The CDR3 nucleotides read TGCGCCAGCAGCCAAGAGACCGTGACAGGGTCTAATTCACCCCTCCACTTT.